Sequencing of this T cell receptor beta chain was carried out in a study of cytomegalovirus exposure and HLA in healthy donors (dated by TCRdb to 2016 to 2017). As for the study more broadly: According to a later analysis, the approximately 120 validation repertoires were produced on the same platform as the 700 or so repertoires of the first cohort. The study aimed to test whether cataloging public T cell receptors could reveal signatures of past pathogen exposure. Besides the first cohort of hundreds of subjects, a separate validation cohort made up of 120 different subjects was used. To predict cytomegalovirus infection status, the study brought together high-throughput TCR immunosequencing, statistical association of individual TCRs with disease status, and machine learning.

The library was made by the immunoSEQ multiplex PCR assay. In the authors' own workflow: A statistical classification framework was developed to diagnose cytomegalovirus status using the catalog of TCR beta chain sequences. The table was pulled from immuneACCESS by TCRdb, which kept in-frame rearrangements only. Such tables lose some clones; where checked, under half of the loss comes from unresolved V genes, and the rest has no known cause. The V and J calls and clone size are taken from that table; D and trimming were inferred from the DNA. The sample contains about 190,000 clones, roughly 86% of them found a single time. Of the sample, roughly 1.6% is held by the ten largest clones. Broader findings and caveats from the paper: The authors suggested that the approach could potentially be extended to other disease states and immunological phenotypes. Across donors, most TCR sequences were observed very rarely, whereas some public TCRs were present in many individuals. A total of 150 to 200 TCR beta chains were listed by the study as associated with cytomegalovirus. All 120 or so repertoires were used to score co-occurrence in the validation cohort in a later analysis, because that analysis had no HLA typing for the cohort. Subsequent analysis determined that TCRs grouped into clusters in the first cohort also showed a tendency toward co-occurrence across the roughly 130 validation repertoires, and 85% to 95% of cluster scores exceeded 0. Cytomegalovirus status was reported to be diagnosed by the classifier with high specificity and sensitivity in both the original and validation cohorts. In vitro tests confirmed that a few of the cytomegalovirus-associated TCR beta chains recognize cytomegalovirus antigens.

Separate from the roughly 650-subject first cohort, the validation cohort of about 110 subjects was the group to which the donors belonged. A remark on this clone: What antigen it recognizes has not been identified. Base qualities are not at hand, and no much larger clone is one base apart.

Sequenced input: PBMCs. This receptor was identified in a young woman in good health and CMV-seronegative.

The CDR3 is CASSLVGGQSSPLHF. The DNA sequence follows: TGTGCCAGCAGCTTAGTAGGGGGACAGTCTTCACCCCTCCACTTT. Recombination joined TRBV13 with TRBJ1-6; the junction holds 7 bases that match TRBD1. The CDR3 holds 15 amino acids from the cysteine to the phenylalanine. Only the CDR3 portion is preserved as DNA: 45 bases, with reading frame beginning at the first base. CDR1 and CDR2 are read off the germline V gene (reference sequence) as PRHDT and FYEKMQ. V ends up 1 base short and J 9 bases short, with an unmatched junction base count of 6.